A single sample gave rise to the 11 T cell receptor beta chains below, sequenced in a study of T cell repertoires in cytomegalovirus infection. Antigens of these TCRs are unknown. In TCRdb, the reads were re-called with MiXCR into one record per CDR3 protein. The table has some 940,000 distinct CDR3 sequences, around 31% seen once. The specimen comprised cultured CD8+ T cells from PBMCs, sampled from culture after CMV antigen stimulation. The receptors come from a human donor in good health (CMV status not recorded). Some clones in this sample may be carry-over from other donors' samples.

The chain couples TRBV7-6 to TRBJ1-5, with unresolved D. There are 14 residues in the CDR3. From germline, CDR1 is SGHVS and CDR2 FNYEAQ. The germline V and J ends were trimmed by 6 bases and 2 bases, with 11 bases remaining between them. CDR3 in DNA: TGTGCCAGCAGATCCACCCCCGGCAATCAGCCCCAGCATTTT. Encoded protein: CASRSTPGNQPQHF.

The J gene is TRBJ1-1, the V gene TRBV20-1; D may be TRBD1 (5 bases). This CDR3 contains 12 residues. Deletions cut 7 bases from V and 3 bases from J, with 12 bases between. Germline-derived CDR1 and CDR2 are DFQATT and SNEGSKA (reference sequence). The CDR3 region is CSGRGFDTEAFF. The CDR3 nucleotides read TGCAGTGGGCGGGGCTTTGACACTGAAGCTTTCTTT.

The CDR3 DNA reads TGTGCCAGCAGCTTAGGCGGGGTTTCTTTGGAGCAGTTCTTC. This codes for CASSLGGVSLEQFF. The rearrangement joins TRBV7-2 to TRBJ2-1, with D possibly TRBD2 on 6 matching bases. V was cut by 1 base and J by 10 bases, with 14 bases left in between. This CDR3 contains 14 residues. CDR1 and CDR2 from the germline V gene are SGHTA and FQGNSA.

V gene TRBV10-3 combines with J gene TRBJ2-7; possible D gene TRBD1, 5 bases. The V end lost 3 bases, the J end lost 7 bases, and 13 bases lay between the germline ends. Germline values: CDR1 ENHRY, CDR2 SYGVKD. This CDR3 has 13 amino acids. The CDR3 sequence is CAISDKGIAEQYV. The CDR3 DNA follows: TGTGCCATCAGTGATAAGGGGATCGCTGAGCAGTACGTC.

J is TRBJ2-1 and V is TRBV9, with D perhaps matching TRBD1 (5 bases). Per germline, CDR1 SGDLS and CDR2 YYNGEE. The CDR3 is made up of 17 amino acids. The V and J ends lost 0 bases and 0 bases respectively, with 13 bases between them. The CDR3 region is CASSVENRPSSYNEQFF. CDR3 sequence (DNA): TGTGCCAGCAGCGTAGAAAACAGGCCCAGCTCCTACAATGAGCAGTTCTTC. Full variable domain (outside the CDR3, taken from reference TRBV9 and TRBJ2-1): DSGVTQTPKHLITATGQRVTLRCSPRSGDLSVYWYQQSLDQGLQFLIQYYNGEERAKGNILERFSAQQFPDLHSELNLSSLELGDSALYFCASSVENRPSSYNEQFFGPGTRLTVL.

This clonotype appeared a few times. The chain links TRBV19 to TRBJ1-1, with unresolved D. Trimming took off 4 bases at V and 1 base at J, with 10 bases between the two ends. This CDR3 has 14 residues. From germline, CDR1 is LNHDA and CDR2 SQIVND (reference sequence). The CDR3 is CASSTTDGNTEAFF. The CDR3 DNA is TGTGCCAGTAGTACGACGGACGGGAACACTGAAGCTTTCTTT.

Only a few counts were recorded for this clonotype. The J gene is TRBJ2-1, the V gene TRBV27, with D tentatively TRBD1 (5 bases). From germline, CDR1 is MNHEY and CDR2 SMNVEV (reference sequence). The CDR3 sequence is 15 residues long. Trimming pared 3 bases from V and 5 bases from J, leaving 14 bases between. This chain's CDR3 is CASSFRGTGHNEQFF. The CDR3 nucleotides are TGTGCCAGCAGTTTTAGGGGAACAGGCCACAATGAGCAGTTCTTC.

The J gene is TRBJ1-2, the V gene TRBV6-1; D perhaps matches TRBD1 (6 bases). The germline V and J ends were trimmed by 7 bases and 1 base, with 16 bases remaining between them. There are 15 residues in the CDR3. The germline gives CDR1 MNHNS, CDR2 SASEGT. The CDR3 is CASNRYREDNYGYTF. CDR3 nucleotide sequence: TGTGCCAGCAACAGGTACAGGGAGGATAACTATGGCTACACCTTC.

DNA for the CDR3: TGTGCCATCAGTGAGTCAAGGGGGCCCCGGGTCTACAATGAGCAGTTCTTC. Its translation: CAISESRGPRVYNEQFF. The rearrangement uses TRBV10-3 and TRBJ2-1, with 7 bases aligning to TRBD1. V lost 0 bases to trimming and J lost 3 bases; unmatched junction nucleotides: 8. Germline-derived CDR1 and CDR2 are ENHRY and SYGVKD. The CDR3 runs 17 residues.

There are a few counts of this clonotype. This chain links TRBV24-1 with TRBJ2-1; TRBD1 is a possible D gene (6 bases). Germline V gene sequence: CDR1 KGHDR, CDR2 SFDVKD. Trimming removed 4 bases from V and 6 bases from J, with 18 bases in between. This CDR3 has 16 residues. CDR3 in DNA: TGTGCCACCAGTGACCCGGACAGTGGGGAGCTCAATGAGCAGTTCTTC. Translation gives CATSDPDSGELNEQFF.

This clonotype was seen more than once but under ten times. This chain uses TRBV27 with TRBJ2-3; 10 bases align to TRBD2. The CDR3 consists of 17 residues. With V trimmed by 4 bases and J by 1 base, 8 bases remained unmatched. Germline V gives CDR1 MNHEY, CDR2 SMNVEV (reference sequence). The CDR3 DNA follows: TGTGCCAGCAGTTCGCAATGGACTAGCGGAGGCACAGATACGCAGTATTTT. Protein product: CASSSQWTSGGTDTQYF.